This T cell receptor (beta chain) was sequenced for a study of OX40 agonist ivuxolimab in advanced cancers. The data were produced by immunoSEQ multiplex PCR, yet TCRdb's version contains in-frame clones alone and is incomplete. The repertoire holds tens of thousands of clones, nearly 80% seen once, with under 4% in the top ten. This CDR3 comprises 13 residues. J lost 5 bases, V lost 6 bases, and 1 base had no gene match. Germline V lookup: CDR1 SQVTM, CDR2 ANQGSEA. The rearrangement uses TRBV29-1 and TRBJ2-1; 13 bases are shared with TRBD2. Sample: CD4+ or CD8+ T cells sorted from blood, taken in a trial of the OX40 agonist ivuxolimab. The clonotype was recovered from an adult with an advanced solid tumor such as melanoma, head and neck, liver or kidney cancer. As DNA, the CDR3 is TGCAGCGTCGGGACTAGCGGGGACAATGAGCAGTTCTTC. Its protein product is CSVGTSGDNEQFF.